This paragraph covers one T cell receptor beta chain sequence. Its antigen is still unknown. No quality values exist for individual bases; no much larger clone is one base distant. The immunoSEQ Assay, a bias-controlled multiplex PCR, was used to amplify TCRbeta CDR3 regions from genomic DNA. Processing in the source paper ran as follows. Nucleated cell counts per sample were estimated from amplification of reference gene primers within the assay. Sequence reads were collapsed and filtered to measure the absolute abundance of every unique TCRbeta CDR3 rearrangement. For each sample, productive Simpson clonality was calculated as the square root of Simpson's diversity index over productive rearrangements. TCRdb took over this immuneACCESS table, retaining in-frame rearrangements with V and J assigned. Such tables are incomplete; in checked studies, under half of the missing clones stem from an unresolved V gene, and the remainder is unexplained. V and J calls and clone size are as listed in that table; D and trimming were resolved from the DNA. Counted in this sample were about 220,000 clones; roughly 90% of them appeared once. The ten largest make up less than 4.5% of the sample.

The CDR1 and CDR2 encoded by the germline V gene are MNHEY and SVGEGT. V loses 4 bases, J loses 4 bases, and the germline ends lie 14 bases apart. The CDR3 sequence holds 15 residues, the cysteine and phenylalanine included. The read is trimmed to its CDR3 DNA, 45 bases read in frame from base 1. In the prospective study, participants were roughly 18 to 100 years old, resided in about two dozen geographic areas of the United States, and were enrolled through a virtual design. To assign participants to cohorts, the prospective study relied on clinical history that participants themselves reported in a screening survey and a study questionnaire. Each participant in the prospective study had whole blood, serum and a nasopharyngeal or oropharyngeal swab collected by mobile phlebotomists. Prospective study participants could optionally give additional blood draws and questionnaires over an approximately 2-month period. Prospective study blood samples were shipped either frozen or at room temperature before DNA extraction.

This sample is part of a study of blood T cell repertoires in COVID-19 (dated by TCRdb to 2018 to 2021). Study-wide context: Samples covering the acute and convalescent phases of COVID-19 were provided by collaborators in the United States, Italy and Spain. Samples came from the ongoing ImmuneRACE study (first 160 participants) plus 1,254 subjects from 6 global collaborators. The prospective study material was composed of cDNA or gDNA derived from T cells, B-cell-depleted T cells, or PBMCs. A freely available public database, intended as a resource for researchers studying the immune response to SARS-CoV-2, is where the repertoires were released. Where available, HLA class I and class II types were taken from metadata supplied by the sample provider and were not determined by assay-based typing. A de-identified subject ID, COVID-19 status, age in years and sex were almost always included in the sample metadata. Deeply sampled blood TCRbeta repertoires from subjects exposed to, actively infected with, or recovered from COVID-19 were included in the dataset. Overall results and qualifications from the work: Clinical and demographic metadata were provided uncurated, with the amount varying by source and participant.

Sequences were obtained from PBMCs or T cells enriched from blood (not recorded which). This TCR came from a woman between 40 and 50 years old with acute COVID-19. The rearranged segments are TRBV6-2 or TRBV6-3 and TRBJ2-1; TRBD2 is perhaps the D gene, given 5 matching bases. The bases are TGTGCCAGCAGTTCTGACTATCTCCCTTACAATGAGCAGTTCTTC. Its coded protein is CASSSDYLPYNEQFF.